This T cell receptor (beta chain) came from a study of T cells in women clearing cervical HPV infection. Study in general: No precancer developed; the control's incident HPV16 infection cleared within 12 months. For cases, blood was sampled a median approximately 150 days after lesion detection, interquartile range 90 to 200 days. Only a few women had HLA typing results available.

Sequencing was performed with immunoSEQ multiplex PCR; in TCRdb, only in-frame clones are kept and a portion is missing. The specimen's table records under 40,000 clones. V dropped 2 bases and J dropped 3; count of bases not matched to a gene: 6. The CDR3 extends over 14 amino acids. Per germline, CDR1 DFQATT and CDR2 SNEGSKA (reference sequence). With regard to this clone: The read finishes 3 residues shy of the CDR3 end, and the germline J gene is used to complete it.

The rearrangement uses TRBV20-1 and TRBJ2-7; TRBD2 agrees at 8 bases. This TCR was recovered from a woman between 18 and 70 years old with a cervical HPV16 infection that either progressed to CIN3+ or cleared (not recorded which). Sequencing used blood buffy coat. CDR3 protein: CSARQGTRSYEQYF. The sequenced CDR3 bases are TGCAGTGCTAGACAGGGGACTAGGAGCTACGAG.